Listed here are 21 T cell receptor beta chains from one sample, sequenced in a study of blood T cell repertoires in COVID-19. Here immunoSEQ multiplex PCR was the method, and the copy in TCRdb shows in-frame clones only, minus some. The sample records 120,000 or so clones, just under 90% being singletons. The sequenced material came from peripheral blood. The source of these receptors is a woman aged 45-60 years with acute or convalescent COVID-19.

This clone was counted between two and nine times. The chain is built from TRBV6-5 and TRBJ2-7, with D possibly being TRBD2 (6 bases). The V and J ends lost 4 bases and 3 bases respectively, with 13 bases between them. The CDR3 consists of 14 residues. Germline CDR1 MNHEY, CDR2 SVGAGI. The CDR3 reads CASSFGTEGYEQYF. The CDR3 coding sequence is TGTGCCAGCAGTTTCGGGACTGAGGGCTACGAGCAGTACTTC.

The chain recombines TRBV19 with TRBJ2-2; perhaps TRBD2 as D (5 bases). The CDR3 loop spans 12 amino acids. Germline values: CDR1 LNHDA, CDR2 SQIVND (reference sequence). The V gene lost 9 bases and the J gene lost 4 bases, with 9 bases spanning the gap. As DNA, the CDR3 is TGTGCCAGCGACGCGGGCACCGGGGAGCTGTTTTTT. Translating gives CASDAGTGELFF.

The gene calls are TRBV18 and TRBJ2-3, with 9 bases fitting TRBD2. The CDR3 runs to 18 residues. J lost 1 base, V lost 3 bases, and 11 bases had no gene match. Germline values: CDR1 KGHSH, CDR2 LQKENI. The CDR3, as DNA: TGTGCCAGCTCACCCCGGGCGCGGGAGGGCCGAGGCACAGATACGCAGTATTTT. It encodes CASSPRAREGRGTDTQYF.

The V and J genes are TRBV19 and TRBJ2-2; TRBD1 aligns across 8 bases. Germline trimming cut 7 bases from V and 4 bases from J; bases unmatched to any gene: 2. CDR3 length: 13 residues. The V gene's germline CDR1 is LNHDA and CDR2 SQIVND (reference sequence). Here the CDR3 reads CASTDRGTGELFF. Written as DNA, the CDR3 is TGTGCCAGTACCGACAGGGGCACCGGGGAGCTGTTTTTT.

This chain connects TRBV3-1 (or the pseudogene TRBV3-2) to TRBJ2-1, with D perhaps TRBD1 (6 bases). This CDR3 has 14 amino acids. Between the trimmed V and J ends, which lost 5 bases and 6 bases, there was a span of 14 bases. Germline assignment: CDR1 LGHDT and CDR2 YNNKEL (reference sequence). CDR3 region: CASSYQGLFNEQFF. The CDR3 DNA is TGTGCCAGCAGCTACCAGGGGCTTTTCAATGAGCAGTTCTTC.

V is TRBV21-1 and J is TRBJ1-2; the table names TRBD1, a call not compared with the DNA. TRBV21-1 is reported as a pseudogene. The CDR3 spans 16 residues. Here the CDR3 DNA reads TGTGCCAGCAGCAAAAAGGAGGACAGGGGGCATGATGGCTACACCTTC. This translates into CASSKKEDRGHDGYTF.

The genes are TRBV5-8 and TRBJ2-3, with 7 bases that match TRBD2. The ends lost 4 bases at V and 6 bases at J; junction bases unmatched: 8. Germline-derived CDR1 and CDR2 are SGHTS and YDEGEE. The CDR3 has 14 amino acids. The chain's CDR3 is CASSPQRGWDTQYF. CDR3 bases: TGTGCCAGCAGCCCCCAGCGGGGATGGGATACGCAGTATTTT.

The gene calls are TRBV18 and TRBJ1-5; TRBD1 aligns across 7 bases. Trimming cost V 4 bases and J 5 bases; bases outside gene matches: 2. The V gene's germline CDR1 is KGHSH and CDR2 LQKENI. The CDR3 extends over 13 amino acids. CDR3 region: CASSQGADQPQHF. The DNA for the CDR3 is TGTGCCAGCTCACAGGGGGCGGATCAGCCCCAGCATTTT.

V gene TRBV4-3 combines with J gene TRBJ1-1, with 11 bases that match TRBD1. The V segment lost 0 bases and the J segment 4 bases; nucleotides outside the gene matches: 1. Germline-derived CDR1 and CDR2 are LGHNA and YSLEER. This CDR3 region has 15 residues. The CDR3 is CASSQEGTGGTEAFF. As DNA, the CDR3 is TGCGCCAGCAGCCAAGAGGGGACAGGGGGCACTGAAGCTTTCTTT.

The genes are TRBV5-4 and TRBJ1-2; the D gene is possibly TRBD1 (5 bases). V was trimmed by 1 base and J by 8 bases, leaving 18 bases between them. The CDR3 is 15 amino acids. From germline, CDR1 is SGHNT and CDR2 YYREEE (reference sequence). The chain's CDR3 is CASSLKGSGVGGYTF. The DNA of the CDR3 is TGTGCCAGCAGCTTGAAGGGGTCCGGAGTGGGGGGCTACACCTTC.

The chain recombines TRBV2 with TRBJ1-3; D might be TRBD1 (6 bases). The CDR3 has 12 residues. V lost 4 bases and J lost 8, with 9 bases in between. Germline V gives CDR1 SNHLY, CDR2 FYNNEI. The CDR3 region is CASSAHRDTIYF. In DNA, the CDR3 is TGTGCCAGCAGTGCACACAGGGACACCATATATTTT.

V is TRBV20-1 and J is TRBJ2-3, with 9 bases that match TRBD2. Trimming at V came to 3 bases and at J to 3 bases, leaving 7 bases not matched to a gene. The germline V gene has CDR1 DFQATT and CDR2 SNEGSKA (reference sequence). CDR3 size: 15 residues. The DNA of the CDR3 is TGCAGTGCTAGTAGTAGCGGGAGTGGGACAGATACGCAGTATTTT. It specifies CSASSSGSGTDTQYF.

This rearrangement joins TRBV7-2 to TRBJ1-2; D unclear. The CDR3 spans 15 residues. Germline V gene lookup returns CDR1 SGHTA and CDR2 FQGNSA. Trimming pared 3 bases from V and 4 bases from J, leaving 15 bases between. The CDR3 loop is CASSFHFSGLYGYTF. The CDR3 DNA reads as TGTGCCAGCAGCTTCCACTTTAGCGGCCTCTATGGCTACACCTTC.

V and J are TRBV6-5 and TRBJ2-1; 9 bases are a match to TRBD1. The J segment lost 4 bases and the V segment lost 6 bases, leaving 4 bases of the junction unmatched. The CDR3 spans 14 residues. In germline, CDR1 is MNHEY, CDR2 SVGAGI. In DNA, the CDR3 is TGTGCCAGCAGCCTCGGACAGGGGTACAATGAGCAGTTCTTC. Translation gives CASSLGQGYNEQFF.

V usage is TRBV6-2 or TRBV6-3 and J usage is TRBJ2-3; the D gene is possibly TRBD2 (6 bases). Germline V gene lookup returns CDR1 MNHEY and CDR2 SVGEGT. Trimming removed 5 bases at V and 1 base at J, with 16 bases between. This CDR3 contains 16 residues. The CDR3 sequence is CASSAGRIAGTDTQYF. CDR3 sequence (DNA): TGTGCCAGCAGTGCGGGGCGGATAGCGGGCACAGATACGCAGTATTTT.

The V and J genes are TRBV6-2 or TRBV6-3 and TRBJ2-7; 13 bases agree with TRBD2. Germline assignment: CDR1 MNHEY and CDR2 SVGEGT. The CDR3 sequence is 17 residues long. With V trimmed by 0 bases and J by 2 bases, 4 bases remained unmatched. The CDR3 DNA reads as TGTGCCAGCAGTTACTCTACCGGGACTAGCGGGACCTACGAGCAGTACTTC. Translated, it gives CASSYSTGTSGTYEQYF.

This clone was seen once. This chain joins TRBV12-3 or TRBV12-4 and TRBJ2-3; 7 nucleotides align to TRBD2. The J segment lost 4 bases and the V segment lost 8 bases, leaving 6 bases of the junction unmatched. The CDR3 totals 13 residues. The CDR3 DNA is TGTGCCAGCGAGGGAGGGCCCCCAGATACGCAGTATTTT. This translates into CASEGGPPDTQYF.

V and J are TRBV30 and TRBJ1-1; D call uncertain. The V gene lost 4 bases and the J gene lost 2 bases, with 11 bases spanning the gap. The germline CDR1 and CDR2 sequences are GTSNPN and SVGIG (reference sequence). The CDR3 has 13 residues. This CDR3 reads CAWKRQTNTEAFF. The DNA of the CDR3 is TGTGCCTGGAAGCGGCAGACCAACACTGAAGCTTTCTTT.

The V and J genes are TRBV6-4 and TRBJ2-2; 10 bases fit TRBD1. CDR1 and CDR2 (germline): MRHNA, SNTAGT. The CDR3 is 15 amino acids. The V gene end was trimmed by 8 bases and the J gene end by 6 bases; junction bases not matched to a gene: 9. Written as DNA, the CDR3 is TGTGCCAGCTCCACCGGGACAGGGGACGCCGGGGAGCTGTTTTTT. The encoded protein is CASSTGTGDAGELFF.

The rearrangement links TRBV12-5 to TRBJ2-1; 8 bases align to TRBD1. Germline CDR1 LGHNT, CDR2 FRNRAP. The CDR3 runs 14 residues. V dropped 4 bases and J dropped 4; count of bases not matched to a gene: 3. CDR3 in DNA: TGTGCTAGTGGTTCGGACAGGGCATACAATGAGCAGTTCTTC. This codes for CASGSDRAYNEQFF.

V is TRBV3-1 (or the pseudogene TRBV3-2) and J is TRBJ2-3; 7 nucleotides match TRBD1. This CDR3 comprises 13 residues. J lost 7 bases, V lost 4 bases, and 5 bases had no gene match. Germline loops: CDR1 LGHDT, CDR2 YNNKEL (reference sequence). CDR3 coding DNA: TGTGCCAGCAGCCCAACAGGGGTGAATACGCAGTATTTT. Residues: CASSPTGVNTQYF.